This T cell receptor beta chain is from a study of neurological immune-mediated disorders. With 10-nucleotide random UMIs, 5'RACE was used to make the cDNA. TCRdb analysed the 5' RACE reads with MiXCR anew, one entry per CDR3 protein. The table includes approximately 50,000 distinct CDR3 sequences, approximately 3.5% detected once. The CDR3 has 13 residues. CDR1 is MNHEY and CDR2 is SVGEGT in the germline V gene. V was shortened by 5 bases and J by 5 bases, with 12 bases between the two germline ends. Findings and caveats of the study: The study found the most TCR clonal expansion in HTLV-1-associated myelopathy and the least in multiple sclerosis, below healthy controls.

This clonotype appeared a few times. Its specificity is not known. The sequenced material came from PBMCs. The V and J genes are TRBV6-2 or TRBV6-3 and TRBJ2-5, with D possibly being TRBD1 (5 bases). The source of this sequence is a man in his forties with multiple sclerosis. This CDR3 is CASSPRVRETQYF. In nucleotides, the CDR3 is TGTGCCAGCAGTCCCAGGGTGCGGGAGACCCAGTACTTC.